This T cell receptor beta chain came from a study of blood T cell repertoires in COVID-19 (dated by TCRdb to 2018 to 2021). General notes on the study: Collaborator samples came from the United States, Italy and Spain and covered acute and convalescent phases of COVID-19. Nearly every sample came with metadata listing a de-identified subject ID, COVID-19 status, age in years and sex. Where available, HLA class I and class II types were taken from metadata supplied by the sample provider and were not determined by assay-based typing. The prospective study material was composed of cDNA or gDNA derived from T cells, B-cell-depleted T cells, or PBMCs. Samples were obtained from the ongoing ImmuneRACE study (first 160 participants) and from 1,254 subjects provided by 6 global collaborators. The repertoires were released in a freely available public database meant as a resource for research on the immune response to SARS-CoV-2. Subjects who had been exposed to COVID-19, were actively infected with it, or had recovered from it provided the deeply sampled blood TCRbeta repertoires that made up the dataset.

Broader findings and caveats from the paper: The amount of clinical and demographic metadata varied by source and participant and was provided uncurated.

TCRbeta CDR3 regions were amplified from genomic DNA by means of the immunoSEQ Assay, a bias-controlled multiplex PCR. In the original analysis: Nucleated cell counts per sample were estimated from amplification of reference gene primers within the assay. To quantify the absolute abundance of each unique TCRbeta CDR3 rearrangement, sequence reads were collapsed and filtered. For each sample, productive Simpson clonality was calculated as the square root of Simpson's diversity index over productive rearrangements. TCRdb holds this immuneACCESS table with in-frame rearrangements only. Some clones are missing; in checked studies, unresolved V genes explain under half, and the rest has no known cause. V and J calls and clone size are those listed in that table; D and trimming were worked out from the DNA. The sample table lists approximately 210,000 clones, 80% to 85% of them with a count of one. Around 10% of the sample rests with the top ten.

From the cysteine up to the phenylalanine, the CDR3 has a length of 16 residues. Solely the CDR3 DNA is kept, with 48 bases framed from the first base. The germline V gene specifies KGHDR as CDR1 and SFDVKD as CDR2. The junction shows trimming of 9 bases on V and 1 base on J, and the gene matches do not reach 9 bases of it. With regard to this clone: The antigen this receptor binds is unknown. Per-nucleotide qualities are absent, and no much larger clonotype sits a single base away.

Participants in the prospective study were aged roughly 18 to 100 years, lived in 20 to 25 United States geographic areas, and enrolled through a virtual design. In the prospective study, participants were assigned to cohorts based on the clinical history participants reported in a screening survey and a study questionnaire. Mobile phlebotomists in the prospective study collected whole blood, serum and a nasopharyngeal or oropharyngeal swab from every participant. Participants in the prospective study had the option to provide additional blood draws and questionnaires over an approximately 2-month period. Before DNA extraction, prospective study blood samples were shipped either frozen or at room temperature.

The sequence was obtained from a woman aged 45-65 years with acute COVID-19. Material: PBMCs or T cells enriched from blood (not recorded which). Rearrangement joined TRBV24-1 to TRBJ2-1, and 9 bases in between align with TRBD2. The nucleotide sequence is given as TGTGCCACCGGTTTTAGCGGGAGTTCGTCCTACAATGAGCAGTTCTTC. Translation gives CATGFSGSSSYNEQFF.